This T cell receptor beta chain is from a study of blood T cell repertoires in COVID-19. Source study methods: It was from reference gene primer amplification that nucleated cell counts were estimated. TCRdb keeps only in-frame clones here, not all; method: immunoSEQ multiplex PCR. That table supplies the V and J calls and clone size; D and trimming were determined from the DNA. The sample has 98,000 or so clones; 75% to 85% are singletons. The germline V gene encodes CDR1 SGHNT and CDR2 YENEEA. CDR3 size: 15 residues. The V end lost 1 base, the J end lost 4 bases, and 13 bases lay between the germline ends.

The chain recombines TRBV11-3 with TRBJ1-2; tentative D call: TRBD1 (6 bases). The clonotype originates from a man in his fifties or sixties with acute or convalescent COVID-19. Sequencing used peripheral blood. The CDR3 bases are TGTGCCAGCAGCTTAGGTTCAACAGGGTTCTATGGCTACACCTTC. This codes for CASSLGSTGFYGYTF.